The 20 T cell receptor beta chains listed next were all sequenced from one sample in a study of T cell responses to AZD1222 COVID-19 vaccine. The method was immunoSEQ multiplex PCR; TCRdb's version includes in-frame clones alone and lacks a portion of them. The table lists about 130,000 clones, roughly nine tenths of them singletons. The specimen comprised peripheral blood, sampled on day 0 of AZD1222 vaccination. The receptors derive from an adult in good health.

V usage is TRBV5-1 and J usage is TRBJ1-4; 7 bases line up with TRBD1. Germline V lookup: CDR1 SGHRS, CDR2 YFSETQ. V was pared by 3 bases and J by 3 bases, with 2 bases of the junction left unmatched. This CDR3 spans 14 amino acids. As DNA, the CDR3 is TGCGCCAGCAGCTGGGGACAGTCTAATGAAAAACTGTTTTTT. Translation: CASSWGQSNEKLFF.

This clone was picked up a small number of times. The chain couples TRBV7-3 to TRBJ2-1, with a weak D call TRBD1 (6 bases). V was trimmed by 4 bases and J by 7 bases, leaving 11 bases between them. The CDR3 has 13 amino acids. CDR1 SGHTA and CDR2 FQGTGA come from the germline V gene. The CDR3 DNA reads as TGTGCCAGCAGCTCAGCCGACAGGAATGAGCAGTTCTTC. Translating gives CASSSADRNEQFF.

This rearrangement joins TRBV27 to TRBJ2-7; 10 nucleotides line up with TRBD1. The germline V gene has CDR1 MNHEY and CDR2 SMNVEV (reference sequence). Trimming took 6 bases from V and 6 from J; bases not matched to a gene: 8. The CDR3 runs 14 residues. The CDR3 region is CASRTGGFPSEQYF. CDR3 DNA sequence: TGTGCCAGCAGGACAGGGGGCTTCCCCTCCGAGCAGTACTTC.

The rearrangement joins TRBV29-1 to TRBJ2-7; perhaps TRBD2 as D (6 bases). This CDR3 comprises 13 residues. Germline-derived CDR1 and CDR2 are SQVTM and ANQGSEA. Trimming stripped 6 bases from V and 2 bases from J, with 14 bases between. CDR3 sequence reads: CSVSGGNAYEQYF. In DNA form, the CDR3 reads TGCAGCGTCTCCGGGGGTAACGCCTACGAGCAGTACTTC.

This clone appeared a single time. The chain recombines TRBV7-2 with TRBJ2-3; TRBD1 matches 8 bases. Germline trimming cut 4 bases from V and 1 base from J; bases unmatched to any gene: 1. Germline CDR1 is SGHTA and CDR2 is FQGNSA. There are 14 residues in the CDR3. This CDR3 reads CASSSDRGTDTQYF. The CDR3 DNA reads TGTGCCAGCAGCTCGGACAGGGGCACAGATACGCAGTATTTT. Full variable domain (remainder filled in from reference TRBV7-2 and TRBJ2-3): GAGVSQSPSNKVTEKGKDVELRCDPISGHTALYWYRQSLGQGLEFLIYFQGNSAPDKSGLPSDRFSAERTGGSVSTLTIQRTQQEDSAVYLCASSSDRGTDTQYFGPGTRLTVL.

This CDR3 reads CASSQGSGAYGTDTQYF. The CDR3 DNA is TGCGCCAGCAGCCAAGGGAGCGGGGCGTATGGCACAGATACGCAGTATTTT. The chain uses TRBV4-1 and TRBJ2-3; 7 bases map to TRBD2. The germline V gene encodes CDR1 MGHRA and CDR2 YSYEKL. V lost 1 base, J lost 1 base, and 8 bases stayed unmatched. The CDR3 spans 17 residues.

The chain carries TRBV7-3 and TRBJ2-1; D may be TRBD1 (6 bases). From germline, CDR1 is SGHTA and CDR2 FQGTGA. V was clipped by 6 bases and J by 2 bases, with 14 bases between them. This CDR3 has 15 residues. The CDR3, as DNA: TGTGCCAGCAGTCCTACAAGGGACACCTACAATGAGCAGTTCTTC. It encodes CASSPTRDTYNEQFF. The variable domain in full, with the rest retrieved from reference TRBV7-3 and TRBJ2-1, is GAGVSQTPSNKVTEKGKYVELRCDPISGHTALYWYRQSLGQGPEFLIYFQGTGAADDSGLPNDRFFAVRPEGSVSTLKIQRTERGDSAVYLCASSPTRDTYNEQFFGPGTRLTVL.

The chain carries TRBV6-1 and TRBJ1-2, with unresolved D. CDR3 length equals 11 residues. V lost 2 bases and J lost 8, with 6 bases in between. Germline V gene data show CDR1 as MNHNS and CDR2 as SASEGT. The CDR3 coding sequence is TGTGCCAGCAGTGAACCGGTGGGCTACACCTTC. It codes for CASSEPVGYTF.

V and J are TRBV2 and TRBJ2-2; TRBD1 matches at 8 bases. V was pared by 11 bases and J by 5 bases, with 10 bases of the junction left unmatched. The CDR3 consists of 14 residues. Germline values: CDR1 SNHLY, CDR2 FYNNEI. The CDR3 DNA is TGTGCCGGACGACAGGGGTTACCTACCGGGGAGCTGTTTTTT. Translation gives CAGRQGLPTGELFF. The whole variable domain, filled in from reference TRBV2 and TRBJ2-2, reads EPEVTQTPSHQVTQMGQEVILRCVPISNHLYFYWYRQILGQKVEFLVSFYNNEISEKSEIFDDQFSVERPDGSNFTLKIRSTKLEDSAMYFCAGRQGLPTGELFFGEGSRLTVL.

V is TRBV5-1 and J is TRBJ2-2; 10 positions match TRBD1. The trim removed 0 bases at V and 4 bases at J, leaving 3 bases unmatched. From germline, CDR1 is SGHRS and CDR2 YFSETQ. CDR3 length: 16 residues. The CDR3 DNA sequence: TGCGCCAGCAGCTTGGCCGGGACAGGGGTCACCGGGGAGCTGTTTTTT. Protein sequence: CASSLAGTGVTGELFF. Full variable domain (missing parts from reference TRBV5-1 and TRBJ2-2): KAGVTQTPRYLIKTRGQQVTLSCSPISGHRSVSWYQQTPGQGLQFLFEYFSETQRNKGNFPGRFSGRQFSNSRSEMNVSTLELGDSALYLCASSLAGTGVTGELFFGEGSRLTVL.

The chain couples TRBV18 to TRBJ1-5, with TRBD1 matching over 9 bases. J lost 0 bases, V lost 3 bases, and 0 bases had no gene match. CDR3 length equals 15 residues. Per germline, CDR1 KGHSH and CDR2 LQKENI. The CDR3 region has the DNA TGTGCCAGCTCACCGACAGGGGGTAGCAATCAGCCCCAGCATTTT. It codes for CASSPTGGSNQPQHF.

The chain uses TRBV19 and TRBJ2-3; 7 bases map to TRBD1. This CDR3 region has 15 residues. Unmatched junction bases numbered 3, after V lost 3 bases and J lost 0 bases. Germline values: CDR1 LNHDA, CDR2 SQIVND (reference sequence). CDR3 sequence (DNA): TGTGCCAGTAGTATCGGGGACAGAAGCACAGATACGCAGTATTTT. This codes for CASSIGDRSTDTQYF.

This clone was seen just once. CDR3 protein: CASSLYVAGGRKDTQYF. CDR3 coding DNA: TGTGCCAGCAGCTTGTATGTAGCGGGGGGGCGAAAGGATACGCAGTATTTT. J is TRBJ2-3 and V is TRBV5-4; 11 nucleotides line up with TRBD2. The CDR3 sequence is 17 residues long. Germline trimming cut 1 base from V and 6 bases from J; bases unmatched to any gene: 10. CDR1 and CDR2 (germline): SGHNT, YYREEE (reference sequence).

The DNA of the CDR3 is TGTGCCAGCAGCTCGCTCGGGGCGAACGACGAGCAGTACTTC. It yields the protein CASSSLGANDEQYF. V usage is TRBV7-2 and J usage is TRBJ2-7; perhaps D is TRBD1 or TRBD2 (5 bases each). CDR1 and CDR2 (germline): SGHTA, FQGNSA. The V gene lost 4 bases and the J gene lost 5 bases, with 15 bases spanning the gap. The CDR3 runs to 14 residues.

This chain joins TRBV5-1 and TRBJ2-7, with D hard to call. The CDR3 has 14 amino acids. Germline V CDR1 and CDR2: SGHRS, YFSETQ. V was pared by 4 bases and J by 3 bases, with 14 bases between. CDR3: CASSTAPPSYEQYF. In DNA, the CDR3 is TGCGCCAGCAGCACCGCCCCCCCCAGCTACGAGCAGTACTTC. The whole variable domain, filled in from reference TRBV5-1 and TRBJ2-7, reads KAGVTQTPRYLIKTRGQQVTLSCSPISGHRSVSWYQQTPGQGLQFLFEYFSETQRNKGNFPGRFSGRQFSNSRSEMNVSTLELGDSALYLCASSTAPPSYEQYFGPGTRLTVT.

The table lists this clone with a count of one. The J gene is TRBJ1-5, the V gene TRBV4-1; D gene unclear. Germline V gene data show CDR1 as MGHRA and CDR2 as YSYEKL. V lost 0 bases to trimming and J lost 0 bases, with 9 bases between them. The CDR3 contains 16 residues. The CDR3 sequence is CASSQDPGRSNQPQHF. The CDR3, as DNA: TGCGCCAGCAGCCAAGATCCTGGCCGTAGCAATCAGCCCCAGCATTTT.

This chain joins TRBV9 and TRBJ2-2, with TRBD1 identical over 8 bases. The CDR3 consists of 15 residues. Germline CDR1 is SGDLS and CDR2 is YYNGEE. Trimming at V came to 2 bases and at J to 3 bases, leaving 3 bases not matched to a gene. The CDR3 DNA reads TGTGCCAGCAGCGTCACGGGACAGGACACCGGGGAGCTGTTTTTT. Its protein is CASSVTGQDTGELFF. Full variable domain (remainder filled in from reference TRBV9 and TRBJ2-2): DSGVTQTPKHLITATGQRVTLRCSPRSGDLSVYWYQQSLDQGLQFLIQYYNGEERAKGNILERFSAQQFPDLHSELNLSSLELGDSALYFCASSVTGQDTGELFFGEGSRLTVL.

The CDR3 DNA reads TGTGCCAGCAGCAAAAAACCCCCATGGACAGGTTTTAATGAAAAACTGTTTTTT. Translation: CASSKKPPWTGFNEKLFF. This rearrangement joins TRBV7-3 to TRBJ1-4; TRBD1 matches at 7 bases. The CDR3 length is 18 residues. V lost 5 bases, J lost 4 bases, and 16 bases stayed unmatched. Germline V gene data show CDR1 as SGHTA and CDR2 as FQGTGA.

The genes are TRBV5-4 and TRBJ2-2; TRBD1 matches 10 bases. Germline CDR1 and CDR2: SGHNT and YYREEE (reference sequence). V gave up 3 bases and J gave up 6 bases; unmatched junction bases: 8. The CDR3 spans 16 residues. The CDR3 region is CASSWRDRGGAGELFF. The CDR3 region has the DNA TGTGCCAGCAGCTGGAGGGACAGGGGAGGCGCCGGGGAGCTGTTTTTT.

The rearrangement uses TRBV5-1 and TRBJ1-3; D possibly corresponds to TRBD1 (5 bases). Deletions cut 4 bases from V and 0 bases from J, with 14 bases between. Germline loops: CDR1 SGHRS, CDR2 YFSETQ. This CDR3 has 16 amino acids. Here the CDR3 DNA reads TGCGCCAGCAGCGCCGACAGCCTGACCTCTGGAAACACCATATATTTT. As protein: CASSADSLTSGNTIYF. Combining the CDR3 with reference TRBV5-1 and TRBJ1-3 gives the whole variable domain KAGVTQTPRYLIKTRGQQVTLSCSPISGHRSVSWYQQTPGQGLQFLFEYFSETQRNKGNFPGRFSGRQFSNSRSEMNVSTLELGDSALYLCASSADSLTSGNTIYFGEGSWLTVV.